The clone carrying this TCR beta chain was seen ten or more times. Germline CDR1 is SQVTM and CDR2 is ANQGSEA. This CDR3 comprises 12 residues. V lost 6 bases to trimming and J lost 0 bases, with 9 bases between them. This sample was included in a study of blood T cells in healthy people across ages. A second about 6 to 12 cycle PCR used barcoded and J-beta primers. MiXCR, run by TCRdb on the 5' RACE reads, gives a single entry per CDR3 protein. The repertoire consists of about 680,000 distinct CDR3 sequences, with approximately 50% occurring once and the leading ten covering 25% to 35%. The rearrangement links TRBV29-1 to TRBJ2-7, with a weak D call TRBD2 (6 bases). Sequenced input: blood. This TCR was recovered from a woman aged 60 to 75 in good health. The CDR3 reads CSVVADSYEQYF. In DNA form, the CDR3 reads TGCAGCGTCGTAGCGGACTCCTACGAGCAGTACTTC.